This section outlines one T cell receptor beta chain sequence together with its context. This sample stems from a study of blood T cell repertoires in COVID-19. Study context: Samples came from the United States, Italy and Spain, spanning acute and convalescent COVID-19.

The assay was immunoSEQ multiplex PCR, and TCRdb's table has in-frame clones only and misses some. The sample yields a few hundred thousand clones, around nine tenths seen once. Germline assignment: CDR1 SGDLS and CDR2 YYNGEE. V shed 4 bases and J 0 bases; nucleotides not matched to a gene: 7. The CDR3 has 16 amino acids. The chain has TRBV9 and TRBJ1-3; 7 bases are a match to TRBD1. Sequencing input: PBMCs or T cells enriched from blood (not recorded which). The TCR was taken from a man aged 25-45 years who had recovered from COVID-19. The CDR3 reads CASSPLGQASGNTIYF. For the CDR3, the DNA is TGTGCCAGCAGCCCCCTAGGACAGGCCTCTGGAAACACCATATATTTT.